The rows below give T cell receptor beta chains drawn from one sample of a study of identical twins. TCRdb passed the 5' RACE reads through MiXCR, listing each CDR3 protein once. The repertoire holds fewer than 550,000 distinct CDR3 sequences, around an eighth seen once, with more than 0.8% in the top ten. The same data also contributed to another study, on yellow fever vaccine responses in identical twins.

The sequencing sample was made of CD4+ T cells sorted from blood. The source of these receptors is a young woman in good health. Both conserved end residues are part of each CDR3. The D gene is left open where the match is weak. Size values are once, few and many counts, or a class for expanded clones, and some rows have none.

V	J	D	size	DNA	CDR3
TRBV2	TRBJ2-3	.	many	TGTGCCAGCAGTGAAGCATCATTCAGAGATACGCAGTATTTT	CASSEASFRDTQYF
TRBV29-1	TRBJ2-5	.	.	TGCAGCGTTGAAAGGGGACAAGAGACCCAGTACTTC	CSVERGQETQYF
TRBV12-3/TRBV12-4	TRBJ2-5	TRBD2	.	TGTGCCAGCAGTTCGGGAGGCAAGAACCAGTACTTC	CASSSGGKNQYF
TRBV5-1	TRBJ2-2	.	few	TGCGCCAGCAATGCGGAGGGTTCCGGGGAGCTGTTTTTT	CASNAEGSGELFF
TRBV11-1	TRBJ2-1	.	.	TGTGCCAGCAGCATCACCGTAGGCTCCTACAATGAGCAGTTCTTC	CASSITVGSYNEQFF
TRBV12-3/TRBV12-4	TRBJ1-5	.	few	TGTGCCAGCAGTTTTTTTGTCGATCAGCCCCAGCATTTT	CASSFFVDQPQHF
TRBV12-3/TRBV12-4	TRBJ2-7	TRBD1	few	TGTGCCAGCAGACTCACAGGGGACGAGCAGTACTTC	CASRLTGDEQYF
TRBV7-9	TRBJ1-1	.	few	TGTGCCAGCAGCAAGGGGGGCGCGGACACTGAAGCTTTCTTT	CASSKGGADTEAFF
TRBV5-1	TRBJ2-3	TRBD2	few	TGCGCCAGCAGCGGTCTGCGGGGGTTCTCAGATACGCAGTATTTT	CASSGLRGFSDTQYF
TRBV28	TRBJ1-6	.	few	TGTGCCAGCAGTTCCCCGGGGCGCACTGGGTCGAATTCACCCCTCCACTTT	CASSSPGRTGSNSPLHF
TRBV2	TRBJ1-5	.	many	TGTGCCAGCGAGAATGGGGAGCATCAGCCCCAGCATTTT	CASENGEHQPQHF
TRBV9	TRBJ2-2	.	.	TGTGCCAGCAGCGTAGTACCTGGTAATCTCGGGGAGCTGTTTTTT	CASSVVPGNLGELFF
TRBV3-1	TRBJ2-3	.	few	TGTGCCAGCAGTCAGGCCGCCTTCAGCGGGACATGCACAGATACGCAGTATTTT	CASSQAAFSGTCTDTQYF
TRBV24-1	TRBJ2-3	.	few	TGTGCCACCAGTGATCCACTCGGTTCCACCACAGATACGCAGTATTTT	CATSDPLGSTTDTQYF
TRBV20-1	TRBJ2-3	.	many	TGCAGTGCTAGAGATGCCGGGACCCGCACAGATACGCAGTATTTT	CSARDAGTRTDTQYF
TRBV20-1	TRBJ2-3	TRBD2	.	TGCAGTGCTAGTCACCAACTAGCGGGAGAAGCAGATACGCAGTATTTT	CSASHQLAGEADTQYF
TRBV24-1	TRBJ2-3	.	.	TGTGCCACCAGTGACCTTCAGCGGGCCGGCACAGATACGCAGTATTTT	CATSDLQRAGTDTQYF
TRBV14	TRBJ2-1	.	.	TGTGCCAGCAGCCAAGGGGTCCCCGAGGACAATGAGCAGTTCTTC	CASSQGVPEDNEQFF
TRBV29-1	TRBJ2-2	.	few	TGCAGCGTTCGGACAACAAACACCGGGGAGCTGTTTTTT	CSVRTTNTGELFF
TRBV28	TRBJ1-1	.	.	TGTGCCAGCAGTGATGGGACGGCGAACACTGAAGCTTTCTTT	CASSDGTANTEAFF
TRBV14	TRBJ2-7	.	many	TGTGCCAGCAGCCAAGATCTATCGCCCGGTTACTCCTACGAGCAGTACTTC	CASSQDLSPGYSYEQYF
TRBV20-1	TRBJ2-1	TRBD2	.	TGCAGTGCGCCGCCAAACCAACTAGCGGGAGGTAGGAATGAGCAGTTCTTC	CSAPPNQLAGGRNEQFF
TRBV10-3	TRBJ1-1	.	few	TGTGCCTCCGAGGGGGGCCCCATGAACACTGAAGCTTTCTTT	CASEGGPMNTEAFF
TRBV20-1	TRBJ1-3	.	.	TGCAGTGCTAGAGTGCAAGGTGGAAACACCATATATTTT	CSARVQGGNTIYF
TRBV7-9	TRBJ2-7	.	.	TGTGCCAGCAGCTTAAGGGATCTTAGTGAGCAGTACTTC	CASSLRDLSEQYF
TRBV6-5	TRBJ2-7	.	.	TGTGCCAGCAGTTACGCCAGGAGGGAAAATTCCTACGAGCAGTACTTC	CASSYARRENSYEQYF
TRBV9	TRBJ2-3	.	.	TGTGCCAGCAGCGTAGGCGGGCGTACCCTGGGAGATACGCAGTATTTT	CASSVGGRTLGDTQYF
TRBV10-3	TRBJ2-3	.	.	TGTGCCATCAGTGGGTTGTTAATAACAGATACGCAGTATTTT	CAISGLLITDTQYF
TRBV6-5	TRBJ2-1	.	.	TGTGCCAGCAGTTACTCGAATCGGGCGGGCCCAAATGAGCAGTTCTTC	CASSYSNRAGPNEQFF
TRBV27	TRBJ1-4	TRBD1	few	TGTGCCAGCAGACCGACAGGGGAGGTCGAAAAACTGTTTTTT	CASRPTGEVEKLFF
TRBV7-6	TRBJ1-1	.	.	TGTGCCAGCAGCGCACAACCGGACGGAAATGAAGCTTTCTTT	CASSAQPDGNEAFF
TRBV29-1	TRBJ2-2	TRBD1	few	TGCAGCGTAGGACAGGTTTCGAACACCGGGGAGCTGTTTTTT	CSVGQVSNTGELFF
TRBV5-1	TRBJ2-2	.	.	TGCGCCAGCAGCTTGGAGCAGGGCGGCACCGGGGAGCTGTCTTTT	CASSLEQGGTGELSF
TRBV5-1	TRBJ1-1	TRBD1	few	TGCGCCAGCAGCTTGGACAGGGGGTTGAACACTGAAGCTTTCTTT	CASSLDRGLNTEAFF
TRBV28	TRBJ2-3	.	once	TGTGCCAGCGCCAAGACCACCAGGACCCATAGCACAGATACGCAGTATTTT	CASAKTTRTHSTDTQYF
TRBV3-1	TRBJ1-2	TRBD1	.	TGTGCCAGCAGCCAAGTTGGGACAGGGAAGGCGGGTGGCTACACCTTC	CASSQVGTGKAGGYTF
TRBV5-6	TRBJ2-2	.	.	TGTGCCAGCAGCCCCTTTCCCTCCAGGGCCATCACCGGGGAGCTGTTTTTT	CASSPFPSRAITGELFF
TRBV10-3	TRBJ2-1	.	.	TGTGCCATCAGTGTAACTAGAGATGAGCAGTTCTTC	CAISVTRDEQFF
TRBV6-5	TRBJ2-5	.	.	TGTGCCAGCAGTTACGACAGCCAAGAGACCCAGTACTTC	CASSYDSQETQYF
TRBV6-1	TRBJ2-7	TRBD1	.	TGTGCCAGCAGACAAACAGGGGGCTTGAAGTACGAGCAGTACTTC	CASRQTGGLKYEQYF
TRBV11-1	TRBJ1-6	TRBD1	few	TGTGCCAGCAGCGCCGGGTCCAGGGGGCTATATTATAATTCACCCCTCCACTTT	CASSAGSRGLYYNSPLHF
TRBV7-2	TRBJ2-1	.	.	TGTGCCAGCAGCTTAGCCCAGACCCGAAACGAGCAGTTCTTC	CASSLAQTRNEQFF
TRBV5-1	TRBJ2-3	TRBD2	few	TGCGCCAGCAGCTTGGGTGCTAGCGGGGGGGCCGTGGCAGATACGCAGTATTTT	CASSLGASGGAVADTQYF
TRBV6-1	TRBJ2-6	TRBD1	.	TGTGCCAGCAGAACCGGGACAGCCGGGGCCAACGTCCTGACTTTC	CASRTGTAGANVLTF